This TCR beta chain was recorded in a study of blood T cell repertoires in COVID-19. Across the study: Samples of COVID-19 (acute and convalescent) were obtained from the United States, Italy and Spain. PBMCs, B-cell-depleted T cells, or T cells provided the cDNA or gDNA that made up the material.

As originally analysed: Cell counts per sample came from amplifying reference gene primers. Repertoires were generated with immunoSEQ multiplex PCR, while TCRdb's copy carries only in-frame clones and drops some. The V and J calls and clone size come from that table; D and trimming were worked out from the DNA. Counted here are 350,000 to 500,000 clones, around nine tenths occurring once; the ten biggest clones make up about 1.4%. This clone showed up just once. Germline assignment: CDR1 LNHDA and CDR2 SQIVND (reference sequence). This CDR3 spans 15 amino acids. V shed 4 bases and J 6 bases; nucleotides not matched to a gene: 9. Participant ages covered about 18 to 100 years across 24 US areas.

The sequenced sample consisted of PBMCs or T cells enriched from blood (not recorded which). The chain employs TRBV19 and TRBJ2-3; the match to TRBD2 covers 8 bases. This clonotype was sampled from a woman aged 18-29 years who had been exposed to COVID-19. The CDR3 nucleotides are TGTGCCAGTAGTAACGGGGGGGCCGGAACGGATACGCAGTATTTT. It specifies CASSNGGAGTDTQYF.